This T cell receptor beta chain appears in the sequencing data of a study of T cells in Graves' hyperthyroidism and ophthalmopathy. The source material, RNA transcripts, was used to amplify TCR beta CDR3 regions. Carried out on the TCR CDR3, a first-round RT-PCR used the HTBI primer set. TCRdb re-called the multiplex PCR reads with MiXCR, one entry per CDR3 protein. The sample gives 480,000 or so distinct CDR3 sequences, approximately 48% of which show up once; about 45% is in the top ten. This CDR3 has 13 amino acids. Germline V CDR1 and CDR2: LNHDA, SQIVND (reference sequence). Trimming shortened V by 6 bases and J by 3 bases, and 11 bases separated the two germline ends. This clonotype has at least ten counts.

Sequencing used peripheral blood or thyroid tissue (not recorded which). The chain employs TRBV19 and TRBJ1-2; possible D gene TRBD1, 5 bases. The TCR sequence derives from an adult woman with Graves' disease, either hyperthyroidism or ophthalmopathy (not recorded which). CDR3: CASRGPAYYGYTF. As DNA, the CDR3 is TGTGCCAGTAGGGGGCCGGCGTACTATGGCTACACCTTC.